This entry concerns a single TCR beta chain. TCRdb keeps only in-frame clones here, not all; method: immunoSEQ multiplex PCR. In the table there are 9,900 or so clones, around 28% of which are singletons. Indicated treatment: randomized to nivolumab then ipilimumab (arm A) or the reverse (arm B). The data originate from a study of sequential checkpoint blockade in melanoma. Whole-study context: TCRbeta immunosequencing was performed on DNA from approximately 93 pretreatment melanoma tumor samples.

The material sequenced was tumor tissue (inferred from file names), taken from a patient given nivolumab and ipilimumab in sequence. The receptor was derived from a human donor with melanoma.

The CDR3 nucleotides are TGTGCCAGCAGTTTAGTTAGGTCGGCCTACGAGCAGTACTTC. This codes for CASSLVRSAYEQYF. The chain uses TRBV6-8 and TRBJ2-7, with D uncertain. V was trimmed by 4 bases and J by 2 bases, leaving 12 bases between them. The CDR3 totals 14 residues. The germline V gene has CDR1 MNHGY and CDR2 SAAAGT.